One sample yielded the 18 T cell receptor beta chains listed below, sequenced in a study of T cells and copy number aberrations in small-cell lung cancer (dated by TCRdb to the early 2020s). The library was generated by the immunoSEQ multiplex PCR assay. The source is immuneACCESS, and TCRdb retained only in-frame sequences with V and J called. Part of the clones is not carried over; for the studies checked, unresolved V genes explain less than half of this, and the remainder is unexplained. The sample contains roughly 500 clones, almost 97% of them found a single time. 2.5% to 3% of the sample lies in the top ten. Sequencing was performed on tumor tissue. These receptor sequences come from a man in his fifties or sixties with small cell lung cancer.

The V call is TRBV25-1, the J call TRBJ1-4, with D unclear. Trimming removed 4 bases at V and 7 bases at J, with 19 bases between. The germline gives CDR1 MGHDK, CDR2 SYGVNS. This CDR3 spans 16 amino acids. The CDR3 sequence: CASSGGLGGLGEKLFF. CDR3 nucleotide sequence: TGTGCCAGCAGTGGAGGGTTAGGCGGCCTCGGTGAAAAACTGTTTTTT.

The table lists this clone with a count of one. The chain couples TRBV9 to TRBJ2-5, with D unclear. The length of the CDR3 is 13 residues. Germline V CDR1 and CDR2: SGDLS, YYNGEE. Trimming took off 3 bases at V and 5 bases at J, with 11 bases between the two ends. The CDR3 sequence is CASSDRSWETQYF. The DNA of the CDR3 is TGTGCCAGCAGCGATAGGAGTTGGGAGACCCAGTACTTC.

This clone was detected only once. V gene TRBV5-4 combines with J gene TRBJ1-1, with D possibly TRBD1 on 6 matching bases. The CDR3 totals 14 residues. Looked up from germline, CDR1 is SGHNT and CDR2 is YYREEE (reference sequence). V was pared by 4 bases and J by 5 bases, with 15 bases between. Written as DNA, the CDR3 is TGTGCCAGCAGCCTCAGGGGAGTAAGGACTGAAGCTTTCTTT. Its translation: CASSLRGVRTEAFF.

The CDR3 region is CASSESGQRVYGYTF. The CDR3 DNA reads TGTGCCAGCAGTGAGTCGGGACAGCGAGTCTATGGCTACACCTTC. This chain links TRBV25-1 with TRBJ1-2, with 7 bases aligning to TRBD1. The junction had 8 bases not matched to a gene; V was cut back by 3 bases and J by 4 bases. The CDR3 sequence is 15 residues long. CDR1 MGHDK and CDR2 SYGVNS come from the germline V gene.

The DNA of the CDR3 is TGCAGCGCCCGGACTAGCGTCTCCTACGAGCAGTACTTC. Protein sequence: CSARTSVSYEQYF. The chain links TRBV29-1 to TRBJ2-7, with TRBD2 identical over 9 bases. With V trimmed by 7 bases and J by 0 bases, 4 bases remained unmatched. This CDR3 has 13 residues. Germline V gives CDR1 SQVTM, CDR2 ANQGSEA.

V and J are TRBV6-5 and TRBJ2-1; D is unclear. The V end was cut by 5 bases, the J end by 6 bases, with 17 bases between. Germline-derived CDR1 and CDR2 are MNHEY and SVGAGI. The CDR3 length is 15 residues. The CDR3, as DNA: TGTGCCAGCAGTACGCCAGAAAAATCGGGCAATGAGCAGTTCTTC. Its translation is CASSTPEKSGNEQFF.

In DNA form, the CDR3 reads TGCGCCAGCAGCTCCGGACTAGCGGGACCGTACAATGAGCAGTTCTTC. Its translation: CASSSGLAGPYNEQFF. The V and J genes are TRBV5-1 and TRBJ2-1; TRBD2 matches 12 bases. With V trimmed by 3 bases and J by 4 bases, 5 bases remained unmatched. The CDR3 contains 16 residues. The germline V gene has CDR1 SGHRS and CDR2 YFSETQ. The variable domain in full, completed from reference TRBV5-1 and TRBJ2-1, reads KAGVTQTPRYLIKTRGQQVTLSCSPISGHRSVSWYQQTPGQGLQFLFEYFSETQRNKGNFPGRFSGRQFSNSRSEMNVSTLELGDSALYLCASSSGLAGPYNEQFFGPGTRLTVL.

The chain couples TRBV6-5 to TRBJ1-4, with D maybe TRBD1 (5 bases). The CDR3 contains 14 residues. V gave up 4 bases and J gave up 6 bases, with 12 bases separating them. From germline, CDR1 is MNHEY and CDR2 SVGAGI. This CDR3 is CASSSDISDEKLFF. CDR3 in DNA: TGTGCCAGCAGTTCGGACATATCGGATGAAAAACTGTTTTTT.

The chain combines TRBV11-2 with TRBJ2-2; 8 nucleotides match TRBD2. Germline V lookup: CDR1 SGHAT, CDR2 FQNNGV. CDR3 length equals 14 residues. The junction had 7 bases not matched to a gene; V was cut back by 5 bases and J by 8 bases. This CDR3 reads CASSPWTSRGELFF. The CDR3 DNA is TGTGCCAGCAGCCCCTGGACTAGCCGGGGGGAGCTGTTTTTT.

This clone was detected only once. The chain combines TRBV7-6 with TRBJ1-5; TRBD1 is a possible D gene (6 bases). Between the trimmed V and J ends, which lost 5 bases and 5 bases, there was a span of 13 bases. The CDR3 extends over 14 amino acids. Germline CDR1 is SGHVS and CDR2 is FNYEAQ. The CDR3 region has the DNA TGTGCCAGCAGCCACAGGGAGGGGGATCAGCCCCAGCATTTT. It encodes CASSHREGDQPQHF.

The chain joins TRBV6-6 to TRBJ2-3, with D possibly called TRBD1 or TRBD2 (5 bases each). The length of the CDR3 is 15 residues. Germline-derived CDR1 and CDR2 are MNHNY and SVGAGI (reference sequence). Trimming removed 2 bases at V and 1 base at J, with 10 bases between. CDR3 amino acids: CASSYEQGGTDTQYF. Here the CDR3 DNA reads TGTGCCAGCAGTTACGAGCAGGGAGGCACAGATACGCAGTATTTT.

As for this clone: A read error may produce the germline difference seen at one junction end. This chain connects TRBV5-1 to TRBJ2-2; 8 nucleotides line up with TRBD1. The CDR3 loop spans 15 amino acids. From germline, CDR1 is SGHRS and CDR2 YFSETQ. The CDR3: CAGSFGQGNTGELFF. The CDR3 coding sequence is TGCGCCGGCAGCTTCGGACAGGGGAACACCGGGGAGCTGTTTTTT.

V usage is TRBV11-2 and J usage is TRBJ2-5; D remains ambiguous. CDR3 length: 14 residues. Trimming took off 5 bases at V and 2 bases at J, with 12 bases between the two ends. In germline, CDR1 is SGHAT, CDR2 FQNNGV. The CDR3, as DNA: TGTGCCAGCAGCCTTGCGCGTACACAAGAGACCCAGTACTTC. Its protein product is CASSLARTQETQYF.

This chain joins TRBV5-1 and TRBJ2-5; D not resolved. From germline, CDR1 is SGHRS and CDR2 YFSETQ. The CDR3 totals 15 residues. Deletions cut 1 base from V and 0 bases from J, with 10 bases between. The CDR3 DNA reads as TGCGCCAGCAGCTTGAGTTGGGGATACCAAGAGACCCAGTACTTC. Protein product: CASSLSWGYQETQYF.

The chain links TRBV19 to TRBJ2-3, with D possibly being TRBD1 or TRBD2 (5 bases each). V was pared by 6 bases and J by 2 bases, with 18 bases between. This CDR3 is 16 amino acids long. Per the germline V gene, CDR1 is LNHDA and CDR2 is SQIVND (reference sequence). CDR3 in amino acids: CASRNPGTSFTDTQYF. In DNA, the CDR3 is TGTGCCAGTAGGAATCCCGGGACCTCATTCACAGATACGCAGTATTTT.

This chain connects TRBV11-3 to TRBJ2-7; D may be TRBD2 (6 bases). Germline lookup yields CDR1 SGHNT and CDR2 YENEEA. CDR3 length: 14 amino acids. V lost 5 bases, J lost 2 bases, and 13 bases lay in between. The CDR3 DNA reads TGTGCCAGCAGCCCCTCCGGAGGGACCTACGAGCAGTACTTC. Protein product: CASSPSGGTYEQYF. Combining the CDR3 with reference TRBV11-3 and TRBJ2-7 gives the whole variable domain EAGVVQSPRYKIIEKKQPVAFWCNPISGHNTLYWYLQNLGQGPELLIRYENEEAVDDSQLPKDRFSAERLKGVDSTLKIQPAELGDSAVYLCASSPSGGTYEQYFGPGTRLTVT.

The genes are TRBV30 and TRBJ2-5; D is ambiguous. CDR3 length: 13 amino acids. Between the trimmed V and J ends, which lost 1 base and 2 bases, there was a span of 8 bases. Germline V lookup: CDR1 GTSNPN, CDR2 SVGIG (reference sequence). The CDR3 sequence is CAWSEGMQETQYF. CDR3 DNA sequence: TGTGCCTGGAGTGAAGGGATGCAAGAGACCCAGTACTTC.

The CDR3 spells CASSPPLRFYEQYF. CDR3 coding DNA: TGCGCCAGCAGCCCACCTTTGAGGTTTTACGAGCAGTACTTC. The chain has TRBV4-1 and TRBJ2-7, with D uncertain. The CDR3 has 14 amino acids. Between the trimmed V and J ends, which lost 4 bases and 4 bases, there was a span of 14 bases. Germline V gives CDR1 MGHRA, CDR2 YSYEKL.